Presented here are 15 T cell receptor beta chains from one specimen sequenced in a study of blood T cell repertoires in COVID-19. Sequencing was performed with immunoSEQ multiplex PCR; in TCRdb, only in-frame clones are kept and a portion is missing. The sample has a few hundred thousand clones, about 86% seen once; the top ten hold less than 15%. The material sequenced was peripheral blood. These receptors were collected from a woman in her 70s with COVID-19, enrolled during active disease.

The V gene is TRBV11-2, the J gene TRBJ2-3, with TRBD2 matching 11 bases. The CDR3 runs to 15 residues. J was trimmed by 4 bases and V by 2 bases; bases with no gene match: 2. The germline V gene encodes CDR1 SGHAT and CDR2 FQNNGV. The CDR3 coding sequence is TGTGCCAGCAGCTTACTAGCGGGGGGTGCAGATACGCAGTATTTT. Translation: CASSLLAGGADTQYF. Based on the CDR3 plus reference TRBV11-2 and TRBJ2-3, the full variable domain is EAGVAQSPRYKIIEKRQSVAFWCNPISGHATLYWYQQILGQGPKLLIQFQNNGVVDDSQLPKDRFSAERLKGVDSTLKIQPAKLEDSAVYLCASSLLAGGADTQYFGPGTRLTVL.

This clone was counted a single time. This chain links TRBV29-1 with TRBJ1-2, with D tentatively TRBD1 (6 bases). Between the trimmed V and J ends, which lost 6 bases and 5 bases, there was a span of 19 bases. Germline CDR1 is SQVTM and CDR2 is ANQGSEA. This CDR3 has 14 residues. The CDR3 loop reads CSVAPGGGQYGYTF. Written as DNA, the CDR3 is TGCAGCGTCGCTCCGGGAGGGGGGCAGTATGGCTACACCTTC.

This rearrangement joins TRBV9 to TRBJ2-3, with D possibly TRBD1 on 6 matching bases. Germline-derived CDR1 and CDR2 are SGDLS and YYNGEE. This CDR3 region has 16 residues. Trimming pared 3 bases from V and 0 bases from J, leaving 14 bases between. CDR3 in amino acids: CASSEPGQTSTDTQYF. DNA of the CDR3: TGTGCCAGCAGCGAACCAGGACAGACTAGCACAGATACGCAGTATTTT.

The chain carries TRBV10-3 and TRBJ2-7, with 10 bases matching TRBD2. The germline gives CDR1 ENHRY, CDR2 SYGVKD. The CDR3 runs to 18 residues. With V trimmed by 3 bases and J by 0 bases, 11 bases remained unmatched. This CDR3 is CAISDHGTSGDPSYEQYF. In DNA, the CDR3 is TGTGCCATCAGTGACCACGGAACTAGCGGGGACCCCTCCTACGAGCAGTACTTC.

This chain connects TRBV18 to TRBJ1-2; a weak D match, TRBD1 (5 bases). V lost 6 bases, J lost 2 bases, and 13 bases lay in between. The CDR3 totals 14 residues. Germline V gene sequence: CDR1 KGHSH, CDR2 LQKENI. In DNA form, the CDR3 reads TGTGCCAGCTCCCCAAACGACAGAAACTATGGCTACACCTTC. It translates to CASSPNDRNYGYTF.

The V and J genes are TRBV5-4 and TRBJ1-3; 11 positions agree with TRBD1. The CDR3 length is 16 residues. Germline V gene sequence: CDR1 SGHNT, CDR2 YYREEE (reference sequence). The V and J ends lost 2 bases and 4 bases, in that order; junction bases with no gene match: 5. For the CDR3, the DNA is TGTGCCAGCAGCTTCGGGACAGGGGGTTCCGGAAACACCATATATTTT. Translation: CASSFGTGGSGNTIYF.

V is TRBV24-1 and J is TRBJ1-3, with a possible D match to TRBD1 (6 bases). V was clipped by 4 bases and J by 4 bases, with 10 bases between them. Germline lookup yields CDR1 KGHDR and CDR2 SFDVKD. CDR3 size: 14 residues. The CDR3 DNA reads as TGTGCCACCAGTGACAGCGGACAGGGAAACACCATATATTTT. Protein sequence: CATSDSGQGNTIYF.

In this sample, this clone turned up a few times. V gene TRBV2 combines with J gene TRBJ1-2; the D gene is possibly TRBD1 (6 bases). CDR1 SNHLY and CDR2 FYNNEI come from the germline V gene. The CDR3 has 13 amino acids. V gave up 7 bases and J gave up 3 bases, with 12 bases separating them. This CDR3 reads CASIPGVDYGYTF. The DNA of the CDR3 is TGTGCCAGCATCCCAGGGGTGGACTATGGCTACACCTTC.

The chain recombines TRBV12-3 or TRBV12-4 with TRBJ2-3, with 7 bases aligning to TRBD2. The CDR3 sequence is 13 residues long. Trimming took 10 bases from V and 2 from J; bases not matched to a gene: 6. The CDR3: CATYRGDTDTQYF. The DNA for the CDR3 is TGTGCCACCTACCGGGGGGACACAGATACGCAGTATTTT.

The chain couples TRBV5-1 to TRBJ1-2, with 9 bases lining up with TRBD1. V shed 0 bases, J shed 8 bases, and the junction held 5 bases outside the gene matches. The germline V gene encodes CDR1 SGHRS and CDR2 YFSETQ. The CDR3 runs to 14 residues. CDR3 coding DNA: TGCGCCAGCAGCTTGGAGACAGGGGGTTGGGGCTACACCTTC. Its translation: CASSLETGGWGYTF.

The chain joins TRBV28 to TRBJ2-1; D is undetermined. With 7 bases removed from V and 0 bases from J, the gap between germline ends came to 10 bases. Germline assignment: CDR1 MDHEN and CDR2 SYDVKM. The CDR3 is 14 residues long. CDR3 in amino acids: CASKRLSSYNEQFF. The CDR3, as DNA: TGTGCCAGCAAGAGGCTCAGCTCCTACAATGAGCAGTTCTTC.

The chain employs TRBV27 and TRBJ2-7; the match to TRBD2 covers 9 bases. This CDR3 has 14 residues. With V trimmed by 4 bases and J by 1 base, 2 bases remained unmatched. From germline, CDR1 is MNHEY and CDR2 SMNVEV (reference sequence). In DNA form, the CDR3 reads TGTGCCAGCAGTTCCCTAGCGGGGTCCTACGAGCAGTACTTC. Translation: CASSSLAGSYEQYF.

The chain recombines TRBV6-5 with TRBJ1-2; D unclear. Germline assignment: CDR1 MNHEY and CDR2 SVGAGI. The V gene lost 8 bases and the J gene lost 1 base, with 17 bases spanning the gap. This CDR3 spans 15 amino acids. CDR3 sequence: CASARMVQHNYGYTF. DNA for the CDR3: TGTGCCAGCGCTCGAATGGTCCAACATAACTATGGCTACACCTTC.

The genes are TRBV3-1 (or the pseudogene TRBV3-2) and TRBJ1-6, with D tentatively TRBD1 (5 bases). Trimming shortened V by 1 base and J by 4 bases, and 11 bases separated the two germline ends. Germline CDR1 reads LGHDT; CDR2 reads YNNKEL (reference sequence). The CDR3 runs 16 residues. The CDR3 region is CASSQGGLYYNSPLHF. The DNA of the CDR3 is TGTGCCAGCAGCCAAGGGGGCCTCTATTATAATTCACCCCTCCACTTT.

The rearrangement links TRBV5-1 to TRBJ2-3, with D possibly matching TRBD2 (6 bases). Trimming stripped 4 bases from V and 4 bases from J, with 10 bases between. The CDR3 extends over 13 amino acids. Germline CDR1 and CDR2: SGHRS and YFSETQ. In DNA, the CDR3 is TGCGCCAGCAGCCCTCCTAGCGCAGATACGCAGTATTTT. Protein product: CASSPPSADTQYF.